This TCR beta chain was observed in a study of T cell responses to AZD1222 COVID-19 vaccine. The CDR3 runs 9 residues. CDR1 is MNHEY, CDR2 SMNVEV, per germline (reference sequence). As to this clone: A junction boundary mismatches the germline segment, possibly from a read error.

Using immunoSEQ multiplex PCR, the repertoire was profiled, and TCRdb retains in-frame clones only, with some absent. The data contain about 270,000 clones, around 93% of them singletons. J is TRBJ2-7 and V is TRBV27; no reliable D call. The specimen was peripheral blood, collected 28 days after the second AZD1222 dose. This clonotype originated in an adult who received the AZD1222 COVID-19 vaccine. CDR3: CASVECLSF. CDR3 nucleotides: TGTGCCAGCGTAGAGTGTCTTTCCTTC.